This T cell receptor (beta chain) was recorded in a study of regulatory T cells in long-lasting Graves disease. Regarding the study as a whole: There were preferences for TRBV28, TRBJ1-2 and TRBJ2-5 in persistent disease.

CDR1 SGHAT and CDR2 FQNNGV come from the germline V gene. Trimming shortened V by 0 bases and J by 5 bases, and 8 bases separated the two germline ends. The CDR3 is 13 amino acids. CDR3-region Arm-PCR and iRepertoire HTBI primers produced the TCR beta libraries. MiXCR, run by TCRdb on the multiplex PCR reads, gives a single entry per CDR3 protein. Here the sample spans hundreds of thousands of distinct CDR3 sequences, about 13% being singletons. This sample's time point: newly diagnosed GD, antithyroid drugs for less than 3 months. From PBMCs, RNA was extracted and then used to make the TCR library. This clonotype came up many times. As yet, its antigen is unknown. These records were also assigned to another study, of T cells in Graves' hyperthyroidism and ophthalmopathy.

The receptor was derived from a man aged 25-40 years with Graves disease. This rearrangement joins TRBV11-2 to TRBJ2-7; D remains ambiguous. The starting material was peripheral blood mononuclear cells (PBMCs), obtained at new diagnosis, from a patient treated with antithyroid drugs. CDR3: CASSLEPGHEQYF. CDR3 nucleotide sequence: TGTGCCAGCAGCTTAGAACCTGGCCACGAGCAGTACTTC.